Below are 32 T cell receptor beta chains sequenced from a single sample in a study of blood T cells in healthy people across ages (dated by TCRdb to the mid-2010s). Receptor amplification or capture employed 5' RACE. Sequencing instrument: Illumina HiSeq 2500. The second PCR ran for about 6 to 12 cycles and used a J-beta primer mix along with a sample-barcoded 5' primer. TCRdb trimmed public reads at Q25 via fastp, called clones via MiXCR and kept in-frame beta chains. Each CDR3 protein gets just one entry, which takes the most common genes and DNA from the rows behind it. The sample data list more than 900,000 distinct CDR3 sequences, and roughly 28% of these were observed just once. The ten largest clonotypes hold 9.5% to 13% of the sample. The data were also submitted as part of a second study, on T cells of mothers and their children.

The sample comprised blood. These receptors were taken from a woman aged 40 to 49 in good health.

This clonotype was detected many times. V is TRBV5-1 and J is TRBJ1-2; the D gene is possibly TRBD1 (5 bases). The V gene's germline CDR1 is SGHRS and CDR2 YFSETQ. Between the trimmed V and J ends, which lost 0 bases and 0 bases, there was a span of 9 bases. The CDR3 covers 15 residues. The CDR3 DNA reads as TGCGCCAGCAGCTTGGATGACAGAGCTAACTATGGCTACACCTTC. Encoded protein: CASSLDDRANYGYTF.

This clonotype was seen a few times. The gene calls are TRBV6-2 or TRBV6-3 and TRBJ1-2; TRBD1 matches at 10 bases. Germline assignment: CDR1 MNHEY and CDR2 SVGEGT. The CDR3 has 17 residues. The V segment lost 4 bases and the J segment 2 bases; nucleotides outside the gene matches: 10. This chain's CDR3 is CASSSRGLTGGNYGYTF. DNA for the CDR3: TGTGCCAGCAGTTCCCGGGGATTGACAGGGGGCAACTATGGCTACACCTTC.

Ten or more counts support this clonotype. The V gene is TRBV3-1, the J gene TRBJ1-2, with TRBD1 matching 8 bases. CDR1 is LGHDT, CDR2 YNNKEL, per germline (reference sequence). The CDR3 totals 15 residues. The V gene end was trimmed by 4 bases and the J gene end by 7 bases; junction bases not matched to a gene: 11. CDR3 in DNA: TGTGCCAGCAGCCCCCGGGACAGGCTCCTGGGTGGCTACACCTTC. Its protein is CASSPRDRLLGGYTF.

There are many counts of this clonotype. The J gene is TRBJ2-1, the V gene TRBV2, with 10 bases lining up with TRBD2. Losses at the gene ends were 2 bases for V and 9 bases for J; bases not matched to a gene: 4. CDR3 length equals 14 residues. Germline values: CDR1 SNHLY, CDR2 FYNNEI. The CDR3: CASSESGGAAEQFF. The CDR3 nucleotides read TGTGCCAGCAGTGAAAGCGGGGGGGCCGCTGAGCAGTTCTTC.

V gene TRBV7-9 combines with J gene TRBJ2-1; 8 bases line up with TRBD2. The CDR3 consists of 16 residues. CDR1 SEHNR and CDR2 FQNEAQ come from the germline V gene (reference sequence). Trimming removed 5 bases from V and 7 bases from J; junction bases left unmatched: 13. The CDR3 reads CASSLSAGGRRNEQFF. The CDR3 nucleotides are TGTGCCAGCAGCCTATCTGCGGGGGGCCGACGGAATGAGCAGTTCTTC.

This clonotype was observed a few times. The rearrangement links TRBV29-1 to TRBJ1-1; D not resolved. The CDR3 is made up of 14 amino acids. CDR1 is SQVTM, CDR2 ANQGSEA, per germline. V was clipped by 8 bases and J by 0 bases, with 16 bases between them. The CDR3 DNA sequence: TGCAGCTCTGATACCGGGCCCCTGAACACTGAAGCTTTCTTT. It encodes CSSDTGPLNTEAFF. Drawing the rest from reference TRBV29-1 and TRBJ1-1, the complete variable domain is SAVISQKPSRDICQRGTSLTIQCQVDSQVTMMFWYRQQPGQSLTLIATANQGSEATYESGFVIDKFPISRPNLTFSTLTVSNMSPEDSSIYLCSSDTGPLNTEAFFGQGTRLTVV.

V gene TRBV5-1 combines with J gene TRBJ1-2; D is uncertain. Germline V gene sequence: CDR1 SGHRS, CDR2 YFSETQ. The CDR3 length is 14 residues. Deletions cut 0 bases from V and 5 bases from J, with 11 bases between. Here the CDR3 reads CASSLARGDYGYTF. The CDR3, as DNA: TGCGCCAGCAGCTTGGCCAGAGGAGATTATGGCTACACCTTC.

The chain is built from TRBV12-3 or TRBV12-4 and TRBJ1-4; D not resolved. The CDR3 runs to 13 residues. V shed 3 bases and J shed 8 bases, with 10 bases lying between them. The CDR3 region has the DNA TGTGCCAGCAGTTTCGGGGTACAGGAAAAACTGTTTTTT. Amino acid sequence: CASSFGVQEKLFF.

The V call is TRBV3-1, the J call TRBJ2-7, with a possible D match to TRBD1 (6 bases). The germline CDR1 and CDR2 sequences are LGHDT and YNNKEL (reference sequence). This CDR3 spans 15 amino acids. Trimming removed 1 base from V and 3 bases from J, with 13 bases in between. Here the CDR3 reads CASSQAAGALYEQYF. The DNA for the CDR3 is TGTGCCAGCAGCCAAGCAGCAGGGGCCCTCTACGAGCAGTACTTC.

This chain connects TRBV14 to TRBJ2-3; D gene ambiguous. The V gene's germline CDR1 is SGHDN and CDR2 FVKESK. The germline V and J ends were trimmed by 0 bases and 1 base, with 8 bases remaining between them. The CDR3 loop spans 15 amino acids. This chain's CDR3 is CASSQDFGRTDTQYF. CDR3 DNA sequence: TGTGCCAGCAGCCAAGATTTCGGGCGCACAGATACGCAGTATTTT. The whole variable domain, remainder taken from reference TRBV14 and TRBJ2-3, is EAGVTQFPSHSVIEKGQTVTLRCDPISGHDNLYWYRRVMGKEIKFLLHFVKESKQDESGMPNNRFLAERTGGTYSTLKVQPAELEDSGVYFCASSQDFGRTDTQYFGPGTRLTVL.

Comment on this clonotype: One end of the junction fails to match germline, which may point to a read error. V is TRBV12-3 or TRBV12-4 and J is TRBJ1-2, with 10 bases lining up with TRBD1. This CDR3 has 15 amino acids. The CDR3 nucleotides are TGTGCCAGCAGTTTAGGGGGACAGGGGCTAGATGGCTGCACCTTC. Protein product: CASSLGGQGLDGCTF.

This rearrangement joins TRBV11-1 to TRBJ1-6, with TRBD1 as a possible D gene (5 bases). CDR3 length equals 16 residues. V was clipped by 5 bases and J by 0 bases, with 11 bases between them. The germline V gene encodes CDR1 SGHAT and CDR2 FQDESV (reference sequence). The CDR3 loop reads CASSLDGGSYNSPLHF. DNA of the CDR3: TGTGCCAGCAGCCTCGACGGGGGCTCCTATAATTCACCCCTCCACTTT.

This clonotype showed up just once. This sequence joins TRBV5-1 and TRBJ2-1; 8 nucleotides line up with TRBD2. V lost 3 bases and J lost 6; bases outside the gene matches: 8. This CDR3 has 15 residues. Germline-derived CDR1 and CDR2 are SGHRS and YFSETQ. CDR3 DNA: TGCGCCAGCAGCTCGCAGCGCGGGGGGCTCAATGAGCAGTTCTTC. It translates to CASSSQRGGLNEQFF.

The gene calls are TRBV7-8 and TRBJ2-1; possibly TRBD2 for D (6 bases). The CDR3 is made up of 17 amino acids. Trimming removed 5 bases from V and 0 bases from J, with 17 bases in between. Germline V gives CDR1 SGHVS, CDR2 FQNEAQ. The CDR3 reads CASSTWGERSSYNEQFF. In DNA, the CDR3 is TGTGCCAGCAGCACCTGGGGGGAGCGGAGCTCCTACAATGAGCAGTTCTTC.

This clonotype was recorded only once. DNA of the CDR3: TGTGCCAGCAGTTACTCGCAGGGGCCGCCGCCCTACGAGCAGTACTTC. Protein product: CASSYSQGPPPYEQYF. This chain uses TRBV6-6 with TRBJ2-7; TRBD1 is a possible D gene (6 bases). Germline V gene sequence: CDR1 MNHNY, CDR2 SVGAGI (reference sequence). V was pared by 0 bases and J by 2 bases, with 14 bases between. This CDR3 contains 16 residues.

This clonotype was observed a few times. The chain is built from TRBV25-1 and TRBJ1-1; 11 nucleotides align to TRBD1. The junction had 2 bases not matched to a gene; V was cut back by 1 base and J by 4 bases. The CDR3 is made up of 15 amino acids. Looked up from germline, CDR1 is MGHDK and CDR2 is SYGVNS. CDR3 loop: CASSEWTGGITEAFF. CDR3 in DNA: TGTGCCAGCAGTGAATGGACAGGGGGCATCACTGAAGCTTTCTTT.

The chain employs TRBV15 and TRBJ1-2, with D perhaps matching TRBD1 (6 bases). Germline V gene lookup returns CDR1 LNHNV and CDR2 YYDKDF (reference sequence). V lost 4 bases and J lost 7, with 16 bases in between. This CDR3 comprises 14 residues. The CDR3 DNA follows: TGTGCCACCAGCACTGAACAGGGAGTAAGTGGCTACACCTTC. The encoded protein is CATSTEQGVSGYTF.

V is TRBV5-1 and J is TRBJ1-2; D gene unclear. The CDR3 runs 15 residues. CDR1 and CDR2 from the germline V gene are SGHRS and YFSETQ. The V and J ends lost 0 bases and 6 bases respectively, with 15 bases between them. The CDR3 loop reads CASSLDLLGLNGYTF. The CDR3, as DNA: TGCGCCAGCAGCTTGGATCTGCTGGGATTGAATGGCTACACCTTC.

This clonotype was observed a few times. The gene calls are TRBV11-3 and TRBJ2-3, with D perhaps TRBD1 (5 bases). The CDR3 has 15 residues. The germline V gene encodes CDR1 SGHNT and CDR2 YENEEA. V lost 4 bases and J lost 2, with 13 bases in between. CDR3 DNA sequence: TGTGCCAGCAGCTACGGACAACAGCTCACAGATACGCAGTATTTT. Translation: CASSYGQQLTDTQYF.

This clonotype was seen ten or more times. The chain joins TRBV7-2 to TRBJ2-7, with D possibly matching TRBD2 (5 bases). The CDR3 length is 15 residues. Germline-derived CDR1 and CDR2 are SGHTA and FQGNSA. V was shortened by 6 bases and J by 0 bases, with 15 bases between the two germline ends. This chain's CDR3 is CASSLEAVPSYEQYF. The CDR3, as DNA: TGTGCCAGCAGTTTGGAAGCGGTTCCCTCCTACGAGCAGTACTTC.

This rearrangement joins TRBV5-8 to TRBJ2-3; the D is unclear. The CDR3 totals 15 residues. CDR1 is SGHTS, CDR2 YDEGEE, per germline. Trimming took off 4 bases at V and 2 bases at J, with 14 bases between the two ends. The CDR3: CASSGRLQHTDTQYF. Written as DNA, the CDR3 is TGTGCCAGCAGCGGACGTCTACAGCACACAGATACGCAGTATTTT.

In its sample, this clonotype was seen many times. The rearrangement links TRBV7-9 to TRBJ2-7; a possible D gene is TRBD1 (8 bases). Germline lookup yields CDR1 SEHNR and CDR2 FQNEAQ (reference sequence). Trimming shortened V by 5 bases and J by 12 bases, and 20 bases separated the two germline ends. This CDR3 is built from 13 residues. The CDR3 protein is CASSAGDRRVSYF. The CDR3 DNA reads TGTGCCAGCAGCGCGGGGGACAGGAGGGTGTCGTACTTC.

This sequence joins TRBV6-5 and TRBJ1-6; D is unresolved. CDR3 length: 21 amino acids. Germline CDR1 MNHEY, CDR2 SVGAGI. The V end lost 0 bases, the J end lost 0 bases, and 21 bases lay between the germline ends. This CDR3 is CASSYSRVVLLRSSYNSPLHF. The CDR3 DNA follows: TGTGCCAGCAGTTACTCGAGGGTTGTACTGCTTCGGAGCTCCTATAATTCACCCCTCCACTTT.

J is TRBJ2-7 and V is TRBV15; 7 bases match TRBD2. The DNA end is a closer match to TRBJ2-5, so the J assignment may be wrong. From germline, CDR1 is LNHNV and CDR2 YYDKDF (reference sequence). The CDR3 runs 17 residues. CDR3 sequence (DNA): TGTGCCACCAGCAGAGGGGGAGCGGGACCAATCGGAGAGACCCAGTACTTC. The encoded protein is CATSRGGAGPIGETQYF.

The J gene is TRBJ2-1, the V gene TRBV4-3; D unresolved. V was trimmed by 1 base and J by 0 bases, leaving 10 bases between them. CDR3 length: 16 amino acids. In germline, CDR1 is LGHNA, CDR2 YSLEER. The CDR3, as DNA: TGCGCCAGCAGCCAAGTCCCGGAAAGCTCCTACAATGAGCAGTTCTTC. Its translation: CASSQVPESSYNEQFF.

This clonotype was seen only a few times. The V gene is TRBV7-9, the J gene TRBJ2-7; TRBD1 matches at 7 bases. The germline V gene has CDR1 SEHNR and CDR2 FQNEAQ (reference sequence). V dropped 5 bases and J dropped 3; count of bases not matched to a gene: 7. The CDR3 runs to 14 residues. CDR3 nucleotides: TGTGCCAGCAGCCACGGGACAGATCTCTACGAGCAGTACTTC. It is translated as CASSHGTDLYEQYF.

This clonotype was detected ten times or more. V and J are TRBV7-2 and TRBJ2-7; maybe TRBD1 (6 bases). The CDR3 totals 12 residues. V lost 5 bases, J lost 4 bases, and 9 bases lay in between. CDR1 and CDR2 (germline): SGHTA, FQGNSA. CDR3 DNA sequence: TGTGCCAGCAGCGTAACAGGGTACGAGCAGTACTTC. Its translation is CASSVTGYEQYF.

V is TRBV21-1 and J is TRBJ1-2. TRBV21-1 is assigned pseudogene status. This CDR3 has 15 amino acids. Written as DNA, the CDR3 is TGTGCCAGCAGCAAAGCGCCGGCAGTCTACTATGGCTACACCTTC. This codes for CASSKAPAVYYGYTF.

The sample holds many counts of this clonotype. This chain uses TRBV7-2 with TRBJ2-7; D uncertain. The CDR3 loop spans 13 amino acids. V lost 4 bases, J lost 7 bases, and 14 bases lay in between. Germline V CDR1 and CDR2: SGHTA, FQGNSA. The CDR3 here is CASSWKLLGEQYF. The CDR3 bases are TGTGCCAGCAGCTGGAAACTCCTGGGGGAGCAGTACTTC. Full variable domain (outside the CDR3, taken from reference TRBV7-2 and TRBJ2-7): GAGVSQSPSNKVTEKGKDVELRCDPISGHTALYWYRQSLGQGLEFLIYFQGNSAPDKSGLPSDRFSAERTGGSVSTLTIQRTQQEDSAVYLCASSWKLLGEQYFGPGTRLTVT.

CDR3 coding DNA: TGTGCCAGCAGTCTACTAGAGGAGGGAGGGGTTTACGAGCAGTACTTC. Protein sequence: CASSLLEEGGVYEQYF. The chain uses TRBV28 and TRBJ2-5, with TRBD2 matching over 7 bases. Judging by the DNA end, TRBJ2-7 fits better; the J call may be wrong. CDR1 is MDHEN, CDR2 SYDVKM, per germline. There are 16 residues in the CDR3.

This clonotype was detected a few times. The rearrangement joins TRBV7-3 to TRBJ1-2; no reliable D call. Germline V CDR1 and CDR2: SGHTA, FQGTGA. The CDR3 has 14 amino acids. V shed 1 base and J shed 0 bases, with 6 bases lying between them. CDR3 protein: CASSLNGANYGYTF. As DNA, the CDR3 is TGTGCCAGCAGCTTAAACGGAGCTAACTATGGCTACACCTTC.

The rearrangement joins TRBV7-3 to TRBJ2-1; D gene unclear. V lost 1 base and J 0 bases, leaving 7 bases between the germline ends. The CDR3 has 15 residues. Germline assignment: CDR1 SGHTA and CDR2 FQGTGA. For the CDR3, the DNA is TGTGCCAGCAGCTTAATGGCGAGCTCCTACAATGAGCAGTTCTTC. It specifies CASSLMASSYNEQFF.